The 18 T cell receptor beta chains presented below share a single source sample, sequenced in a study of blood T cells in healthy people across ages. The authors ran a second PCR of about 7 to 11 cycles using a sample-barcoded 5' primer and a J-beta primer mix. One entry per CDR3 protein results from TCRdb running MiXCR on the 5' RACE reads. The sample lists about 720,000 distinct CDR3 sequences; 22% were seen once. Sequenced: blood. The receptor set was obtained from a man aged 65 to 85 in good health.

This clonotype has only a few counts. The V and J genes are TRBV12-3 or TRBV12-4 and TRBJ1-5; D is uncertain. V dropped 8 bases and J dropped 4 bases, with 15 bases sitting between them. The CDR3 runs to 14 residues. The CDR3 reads CASSSGNSNQPQHF. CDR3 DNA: TGTGCCAGCTCATCCGGAAACAGTAATCAGCCCCAGCATTTT.

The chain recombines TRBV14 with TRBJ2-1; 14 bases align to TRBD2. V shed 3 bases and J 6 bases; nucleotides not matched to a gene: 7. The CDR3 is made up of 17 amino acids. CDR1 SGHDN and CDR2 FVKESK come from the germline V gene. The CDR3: CASSQIKGLAGGNEQFF. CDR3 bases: TGTGCCAGCAGCCAGATAAAAGGACTAGCGGGAGGCAATGAGCAGTTCTTC.

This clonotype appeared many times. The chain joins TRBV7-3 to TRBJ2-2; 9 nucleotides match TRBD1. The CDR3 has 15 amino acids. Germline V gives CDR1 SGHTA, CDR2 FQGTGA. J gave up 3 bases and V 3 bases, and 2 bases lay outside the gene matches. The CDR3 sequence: CASSLGTGHTGELFF. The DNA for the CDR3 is TGTGCCAGCAGCTTGGGGACAGGGCACACCGGGGAGCTGTTTTTT.

The CDR3 nucleotides are TGCGCCAGCAGCCTTCGGACACTATTCCCAAGGGAGACCCAGTACTTC. Translation gives CASSLRTLFPRETQYF. The rearrangement joins TRBV4-1 to TRBJ2-5, with D possibly matching TRBD1 (5 bases). The V end lost 4 bases, the J end lost 5 bases, and 20 bases lay between the germline ends. This CDR3 is built from 16 residues. Germline V gene data show CDR1 as MGHRA and CDR2 as YSYEKL.

The chain's CDR3 is CAWSPGERSTDTQYF. CDR3 DNA: TGTGCCTGGAGTCCCGGGGAGCGGAGCACAGATACGCAGTATTTT. The chain has TRBV30 and TRBJ2-3; a weak D match, TRBD2 (5 bases). This CDR3 is built from 15 residues. V lost 2 bases and J 0 bases, leaving 12 bases between the germline ends. Germline assignment: CDR1 GTSNPN and CDR2 SVGIG (reference sequence).

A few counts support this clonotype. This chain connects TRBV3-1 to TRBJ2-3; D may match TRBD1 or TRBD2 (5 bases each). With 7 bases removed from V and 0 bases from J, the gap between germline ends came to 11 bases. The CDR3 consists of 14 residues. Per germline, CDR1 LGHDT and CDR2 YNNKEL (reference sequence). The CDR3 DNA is TGTGCCAGCAACCAGGGACCTAGCACAGATACGCAGTATTTT. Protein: CASNQGPSTDTQYF.

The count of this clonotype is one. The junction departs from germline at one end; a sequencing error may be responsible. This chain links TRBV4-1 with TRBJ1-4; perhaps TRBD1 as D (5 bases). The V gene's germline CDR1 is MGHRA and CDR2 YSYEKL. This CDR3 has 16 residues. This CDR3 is CASSKDGGRANEKLFF. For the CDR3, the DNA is TGCGCCAGCAGCAAAGACGGGGGAAGGGCTAATGAAAAACTGTTTTTT.

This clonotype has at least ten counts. The CDR3 bases are TGTGCCAGCATTGGGCATAGCTCCTACAATGAGCAGTTCTTC. Amino acids: CASIGHSSYNEQFF. The chain uses TRBV11-2 and TRBJ2-1; no reliable D call. Germline loops: CDR1 SGHAT, CDR2 FQNNGV. CDR3 size: 14 residues. Between the trimmed V and J ends, which lost 7 bases and 0 bases, there was a span of 10 bases.

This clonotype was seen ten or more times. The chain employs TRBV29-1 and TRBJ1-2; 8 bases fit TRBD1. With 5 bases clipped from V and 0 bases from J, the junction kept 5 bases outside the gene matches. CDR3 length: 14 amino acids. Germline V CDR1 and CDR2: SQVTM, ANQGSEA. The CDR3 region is CSVPGQGANYGYTF. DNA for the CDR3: TGCAGCGTTCCAGGACAGGGAGCTAACTATGGCTACACCTTC.

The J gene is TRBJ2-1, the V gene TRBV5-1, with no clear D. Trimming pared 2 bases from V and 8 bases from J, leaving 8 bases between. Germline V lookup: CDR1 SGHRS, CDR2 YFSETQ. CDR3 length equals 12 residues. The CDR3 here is CASSLTLDEQFF. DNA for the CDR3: TGCGCCAGCAGCTTAACGCTGGATGAGCAGTTCTTC.

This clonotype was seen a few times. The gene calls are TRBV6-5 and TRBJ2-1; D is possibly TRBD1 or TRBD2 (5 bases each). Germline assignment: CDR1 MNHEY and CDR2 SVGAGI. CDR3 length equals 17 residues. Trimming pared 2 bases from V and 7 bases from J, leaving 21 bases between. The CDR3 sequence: CASSYNKVGTNINEQFF. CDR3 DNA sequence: TGTGCCAGCAGTTACAATAAAGTCGGGACGAACATAAATGAGCAGTTCTTC.

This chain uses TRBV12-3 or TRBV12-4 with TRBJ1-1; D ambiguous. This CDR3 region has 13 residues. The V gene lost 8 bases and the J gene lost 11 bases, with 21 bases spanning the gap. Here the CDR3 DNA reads TGTGCCAGCCTCTTAGGACGGGCCGGAGGGGCTTTCTTT. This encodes CASLLGRAGGAFF.

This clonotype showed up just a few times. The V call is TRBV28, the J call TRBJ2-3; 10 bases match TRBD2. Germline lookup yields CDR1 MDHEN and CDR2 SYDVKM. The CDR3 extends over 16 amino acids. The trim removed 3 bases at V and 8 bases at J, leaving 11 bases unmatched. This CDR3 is CASSFSSGSMAGTQYF. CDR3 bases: TGTGCCAGCAGTTTTTCTAGCGGGAGTATGGCAGGTACGCAGTATTTT. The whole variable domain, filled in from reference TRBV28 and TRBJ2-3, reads DVKVTQSSRYLVKRTGEKVFLECVQDMDHENMFWYRQDPGLGLRLIYFSYDVKMKEKGDIPEGYSVSREKKERFSLILESASTNQTSMYLCASSFSSGSMAGTQYFGPGTRLTVL.

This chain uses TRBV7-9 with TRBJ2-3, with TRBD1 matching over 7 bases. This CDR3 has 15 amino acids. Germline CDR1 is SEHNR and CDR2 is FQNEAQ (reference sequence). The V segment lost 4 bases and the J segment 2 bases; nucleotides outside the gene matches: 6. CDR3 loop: CASSSRGTDTDTQYF. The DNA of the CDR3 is TGTGCCAGCAGCTCGAGAGGGACAGACACAGATACGCAGTATTTT.

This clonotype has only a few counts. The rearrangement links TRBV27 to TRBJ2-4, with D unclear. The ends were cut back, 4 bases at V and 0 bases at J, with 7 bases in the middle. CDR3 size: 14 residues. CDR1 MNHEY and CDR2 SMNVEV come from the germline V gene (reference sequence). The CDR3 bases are TGTGCCAGCAGTTCCTTCCTAGCCAAAAACATTCAGTACTTC. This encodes CASSSFLAKNIQYF.

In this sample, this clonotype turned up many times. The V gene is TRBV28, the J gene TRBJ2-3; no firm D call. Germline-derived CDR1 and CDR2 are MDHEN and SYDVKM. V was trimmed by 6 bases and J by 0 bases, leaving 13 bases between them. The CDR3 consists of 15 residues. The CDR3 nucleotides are TGTGCCAGCAGATACGCAGGCCACAGCACAGATACGCAGTATTTT. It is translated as CASRYAGHSTDTQYF.

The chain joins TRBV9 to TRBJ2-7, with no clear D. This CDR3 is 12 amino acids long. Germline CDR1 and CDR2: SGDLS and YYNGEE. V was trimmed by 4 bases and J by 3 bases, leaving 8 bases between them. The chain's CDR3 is CASSQTHYEQYF. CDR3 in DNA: TGTGCCAGCAGCCAGACTCACTACGAGCAGTACTTC.

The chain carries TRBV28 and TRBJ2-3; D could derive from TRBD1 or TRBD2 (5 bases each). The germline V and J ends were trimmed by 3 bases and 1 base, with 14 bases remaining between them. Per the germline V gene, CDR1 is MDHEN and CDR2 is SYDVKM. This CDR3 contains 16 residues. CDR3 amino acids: CASSLSGGWGTDTQYF. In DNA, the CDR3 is TGTGCCAGCAGTTTGTCTGGGGGTTGGGGCACAGATACGCAGTATTTT.